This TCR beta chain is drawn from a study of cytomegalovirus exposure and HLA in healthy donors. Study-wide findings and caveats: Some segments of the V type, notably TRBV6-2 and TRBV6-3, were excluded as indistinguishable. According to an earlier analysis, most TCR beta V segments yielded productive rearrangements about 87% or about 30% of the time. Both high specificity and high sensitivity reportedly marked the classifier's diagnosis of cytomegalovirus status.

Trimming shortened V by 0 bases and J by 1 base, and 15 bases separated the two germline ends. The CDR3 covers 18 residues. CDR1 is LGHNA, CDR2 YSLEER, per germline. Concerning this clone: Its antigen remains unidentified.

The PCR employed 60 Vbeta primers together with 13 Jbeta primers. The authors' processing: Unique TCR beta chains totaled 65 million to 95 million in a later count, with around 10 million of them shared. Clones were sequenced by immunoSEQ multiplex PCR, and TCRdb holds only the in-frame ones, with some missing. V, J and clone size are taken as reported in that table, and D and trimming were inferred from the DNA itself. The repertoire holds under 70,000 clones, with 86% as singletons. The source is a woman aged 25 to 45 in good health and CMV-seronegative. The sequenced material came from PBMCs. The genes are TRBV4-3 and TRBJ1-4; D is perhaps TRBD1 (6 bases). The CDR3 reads CASSQDGGRGRTNEKLFF. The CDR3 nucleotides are TGCGCCAGCAGCCAAGATGGCGGCAGGGGAAGAACTAATGAAAAACTGTTTTTT.